The 27 T cell receptor beta chains below come from one sample, sequenced in a study of human T cells and chemical hapten exposure. Time point specified: patch test 3, about 24 weeks after DPC sensitization. Treatment specified: therapeutic diphenylcyclopropenone sensitization with weekly scalp DPC. MiXCR, applied by TCRdb to the RACE reads, yields one record per CDR3 protein. This sample has roughly 90,000 distinct CDR3 sequences, with approximately 11% found just once. Specimen: whole blood, collected in connection with sensitization to the hapten diphenylcyclopropenone (DPC). The origin of the receptors is a young woman with alopecia areata. Some clones in this sample may be carry-over from other donors' samples.

Note on this clonotype: A much larger clone is a single base away; this may be a read error. This sequence joins TRBV30 and TRBJ2-7; TRBD1 agrees at 7 bases. The CDR3 is 15 amino acids. In germline, CDR1 is GTSNPN, CDR2 SVGIG (reference sequence). CDR3 DNA: TGTGTCTGGAGTGTACCCTGGGACAGAACCTACGAGCAGTACTTC. This translates into CVWSVPWDRTYEQYF.

This clonotype was detected ten times or more. V gene TRBV4-3 combines with J gene TRBJ2-6, with 7 bases lining up with TRBD2. CDR1 is LGHNA and CDR2 is YSLEER in the germline V gene. J lost 0 bases, V lost 0 bases, and 5 bases had no gene match. The CDR3 length is 18 residues. CDR3 bases: TGCGCCAGCAGCCAAGATCTACCGGGGGGCTCTGGGGCCAACGTCCTGACTTTC. Amino acids: CASSQDLPGGSGANVLTF.

Many counts were recorded for this clonotype. This rearrangement joins TRBV2 to TRBJ2-1; 9 positions agree with TRBD1. Germline values: CDR1 SNHLY, CDR2 FYNNEI. This CDR3 spans 13 amino acids. With 5 bases clipped from V and 9 bases from J, the junction kept 5 bases outside the gene matches. The CDR3 here is CASSPDRGTEQFF. The CDR3 DNA is TGTGCCAGCAGTCCGGACAGGGGAACTGAGCAGTTCTTC.

Ten or more counts support this clonotype. This chain links TRBV28 with TRBJ2-6; D is unclear. The CDR3 consists of 14 residues. Germline V CDR1 and CDR2: MDHEN, SYDVKM. Trimming took off 6 bases at V and 0 bases at J, with 6 bases between the two ends. The CDR3 here is CASRPHSGANVLTF. Here the CDR3 DNA reads TGTGCCAGCAGACCCCACTCTGGGGCCAACGTCCTGACTTTC.

The sample holds many counts of this clonotype. The chain couples TRBV6-2 or TRBV6-3 to TRBJ2-1; 9 positions agree with TRBD2. Trimming removed 6 bases from V and 3 bases from J; junction bases left unmatched: 6. CDR3 size: 15 residues. Germline V gene lookup returns CDR1 MNHEY and CDR2 SVGEGT. The CDR3 nucleotides are TGTGCCAGCAGACCCCTAGCGGGATTCTACAATGAGCAGTTCTTC. Encoded protein: CASRPLAGFYNEQFF.

The chain has TRBV7-9 and TRBJ2-3, with D tentatively TRBD1 or TRBD2 (5 bases each). This CDR3 has 13 amino acids. The germline gives CDR1 SEHNR, CDR2 FQNEAQ (reference sequence). V was cut by 5 bases and J by 8 bases, with 14 bases left in between. The CDR3 here is CASSRGTSITQYF. The CDR3 DNA follows: TGTGCCAGCAGCAGAGGGACCTCGATTACGCAGTATTTT.

This clonotype appeared many times. This sequence joins TRBV5-1 and TRBJ1-1; tentatively, D is TRBD1 (5 bases). From germline, CDR1 is SGHRS and CDR2 YFSETQ. This CDR3 has 14 residues. Deletions cut 0 bases from V and 4 bases from J, with 10 bases between. In DNA, the CDR3 is TGCGCCAGCAGCTTGGTGGGGCTGGGCACTGAAGCTTTCTTT. This translates into CASSLVGLGTEAFF.

This clonotype showed up just a few times. The chain employs TRBV4-1 and TRBJ1-4; D might be TRBD1 (5 bases). The germline V and J ends were trimmed by 6 bases and 8 bases, with 16 bases remaining between them. This CDR3 is built from 14 residues. Germline CDR1 is MGHRA and CDR2 is YSYEKL. This chain's CDR3 is CASSYQGVLEKLFF. CDR3 nucleotides: TGCGCCAGCAGTTATCAGGGTGTGTTGGAAAAACTGTTTTTT.

This clonotype was recorded many times. The chain couples TRBV14 to TRBJ2-3; 8 nucleotides agree with TRBD2. V shed 2 bases, J shed 0 bases, and the junction held 4 bases outside the gene matches. The CDR3 extends over 16 amino acids. Germline loops: CDR1 SGHDN, CDR2 FVKESK. The CDR3 spells CASSQRQRESTDTQYF. The DNA of the CDR3 is TGTGCCAGCAGCCAACGGCAGCGGGAGAGCACAGATACGCAGTATTTT.

This chain links TRBV5-1 with TRBJ2-1, with 12 bases lining up with TRBD2. J was trimmed by 3 bases and V by 4 bases; bases with no gene match: 5. The CDR3 totals 16 residues. Germline lookup yields CDR1 SGHRS and CDR2 YFSETQ. The CDR3 is CASSPETSGGYNEQFF. The CDR3 nucleotides read TGCGCCAGCAGCCCCGAGACTAGCGGGGGCTACAATGAGCAGTTCTTC. The full variable domain, with the rest looked up from reference TRBV5-1 and TRBJ2-1, is KAGVTQTPRYLIKTRGQQVTLSCSPISGHRSVSWYQQTPGQGLQFLFEYFSETQRNKGNFPGRFSGRQFSNSRSEMNVSTLELGDSALYLCASSPETSGGYNEQFFGPGTRLTVL.

Regarding this clonotype: The germline gene is not matched at one end of the junction; a read error may be the cause. V gene TRBV10-3 combines with J gene TRBJ2-3; no clear D. Looked up from germline, CDR1 is ENHRY and CDR2 is SYGVKD. The CDR3 has 13 amino acids. CDR3 bases: TGTGCCATCAGTGAGCCGCATACAGATACGCGGTATTTT. Translated: CAISEPHTDTRYF.

This clonotype was found many times. The V gene is TRBV29-1, the J gene TRBJ2-1, with TRBD2 matching over 12 bases. The CDR3 spans 14 residues. Per the germline V gene, CDR1 is SQVTM and CDR2 is ANQGSEA. V gave up 7 bases and J gave up 3 bases; unmatched junction bases: 4. The CDR3 loop reads CSGLAGAVYNEQFF. The CDR3 DNA is TGCAGCGGACTAGCGGGAGCGGTCTACAATGAGCAGTTCTTC.

This clonotype was counted at least ten times. The chain joins TRBV11-2 to TRBJ2-3, with D hard to call. CDR1 is SGHAT and CDR2 is FQNNGV in the germline V gene. With 5 bases removed from V and 3 bases from J, the gap between germline ends came to 12 bases. The CDR3 runs 14 residues. The CDR3 sequence: CASSGYMGTDTQYF. The DNA of the CDR3 is TGTGCCAGCAGCGGGTACATGGGGACAGATACGCAGTATTTT. Full variable domain (rest looked up from reference TRBV11-2 and TRBJ2-3): EAGVAQSPRYKIIEKRQSVAFWCNPISGHATLYWYQQILGQGPKLLIQFQNNGVVDDSQLPKDRFSAERLKGVDSTLKIQPAKLEDSAVYLCASSGYMGTDTQYFGPGTRLTVL.

J is TRBJ2-7 and V is TRBV6-2 or TRBV6-3; 7 nucleotides match TRBD1. Germline CDR1 reads MNHEY; CDR2 reads SVGEGT. J was trimmed by 6 bases and V by 6 bases; bases with no gene match: 5. The CDR3 sequence is 12 residues long. The CDR3 DNA sequence: TGTGCCAGCAGAAAGGGGGCTCGCGAGCAGTACTTC. Residues: CASRKGAREQYF.

The count of this clonotype is one. The J gene is TRBJ2-2, the V gene TRBV9; TRBD1 is a possible D gene (6 bases). CDR3 length equals 16 residues. V was clipped by 0 bases and J by 2 bases, with 11 bases between them. The germline gives CDR1 SGDLS, CDR2 YYNGEE. CDR3 residues: CASSVGSGANTGELFF. The CDR3 DNA reads as TGTGCCAGCAGCGTAGGATCAGGGGCCAACACCGGGGAGCTGTTTTTT.

This clonotype was observed at least ten times. The chain couples TRBV20-1 to TRBJ2-7; 9 positions match TRBD2. Trimming removed 6 bases from V and 0 bases from J; junction bases left unmatched: 21. Germline V CDR1 and CDR2: DFQATT, SNEGSKA (reference sequence). This CDR3 has 19 residues. The CDR3 sequence: CSASGGFSGSPAFSYEQYF. In DNA, the CDR3 is TGCAGTGCCAGTGGGGGCTTTAGCGGGAGCCCCGCTTTCTCCTACGAGCAGTACTTC.

The chain couples TRBV30 to TRBJ2-5; TRBD2 matches 11 bases. CDR1 and CDR2 (germline): GTSNPN, SVGIG (reference sequence). The length of the CDR3 is 15 residues. Trimming took 5 bases from V and 2 from J; bases not matched to a gene: 7. Here the CDR3 reads CAWDLGLAEQETQYF. CDR3 in DNA: TGTGCCTGGGACCTGGGACTAGCGGAACAAGAGACCCAGTACTTC.

The chain is built from TRBV12-3 or TRBV12-4 and TRBJ2-5; no clear D. V was pared by 5 bases and J by 5 bases, with 6 bases between. This CDR3 comprises 11 residues. CDR3 nucleotide sequence: TGTGCCAGCAGTGCGAGCGAGACCCAGTACTTC. As protein: CASSASETQYF.

This clonotype was picked up many times. The chain has TRBV6-1 and TRBJ2-3, with 7 bases lining up with TRBD1. Germline V gene lookup returns CDR1 MNHNS and CDR2 SASEGT. The CDR3 has 15 amino acids. V was clipped by 6 bases and J by 4 bases; unmatched bases: 10. The CDR3 region has the DNA TGTGCCAGCAGCAGAGACAGGGTAACCCCAGATACGCAGTATTTT. Its protein product is CASSRDRVTPDTQYF.

This clonotype has only a few counts. The chain has TRBV7-9 and TRBJ2-5; D is undetermined. There are 14 residues in the CDR3. Trimming took 7 bases from V and 1 from J, leaving 13 bases between them. Germline V gene data show CDR1 as SEHNR and CDR2 as FQNEAQ (reference sequence). The CDR3 nucleotides are TGTGCCAGCAACCCTAAGGGTTTCCAAGAGACCCAGTACTTC. This codes for CASNPKGFQETQYF.

This clonotype was detected many times. V usage is TRBV7-8 and J usage is TRBJ1-6; D gene uncertain. The germline V gene encodes CDR1 SGHVS and CDR2 FQNEAQ. V lost 5 bases and J lost 4, with 15 bases in between. This CDR3 has 16 residues. The CDR3 here is CASSAGRLTYNSPLHF. CDR3 in DNA: TGTGCCAGCAGCGCGGGGAGGCTCACTTATAATTCACCCCTCCACTTT.

The sample holds a few counts of this clonotype. The CDR3 DNA follows: TGTGCCAGCAGTTCGCTTTCTAGCACAGATACGCAGTATTTT. Protein product: CASSSLSSTDTQYF. This chain joins TRBV12-3 or TRBV12-4 and TRBJ2-3, with unresolved D. Trimming stripped 4 bases from V and 0 bases from J, with 8 bases between. The CDR3 consists of 14 residues.

The rearrangement uses TRBV2 and TRBJ1-4; D gene unclear. Germline assignment: CDR1 SNHLY and CDR2 FYNNEI. V lost 8 bases and J lost 5, with 12 bases in between. The CDR3 has 13 residues. CDR3 coding DNA: TGTGCCAGCGGGGTACAGTTCAATGAAAAACTGTTTTTT. Its protein product is CASGVQFNEKLFF.

The chain uses TRBV10-3 and TRBJ2-3; D ambiguous. CDR3 length: 12 amino acids. Per germline, CDR1 ENHRY and CDR2 SYGVKD. V lost 1 base to trimming and J lost 2 bases, with 1 base between them. The CDR3 loop is CAISEYTDTQYF. CDR3 DNA: TGTGCCATCAGTGAGTACACAGATACGCAGTATTTT.

This clonotype turned up a few times. This chain links TRBV28 with TRBJ2-7; D possibly matches TRBD1 or TRBD2 (5 bases each). With 4 bases removed from V and 5 bases from J, the gap between germline ends came to 15 bases. The CDR3 loop spans 14 amino acids. The germline V gene has CDR1 MDHEN and CDR2 SYDVKM. CDR3 region: CASSSAGTEHEQYF. CDR3 sequence (DNA): TGTGCCAGCAGTTCAGCCGGGACGGAGCACGAGCAGTACTTC. The full variable domain, rest sourced from reference TRBV28 and TRBJ2-7, is DVKVTQSSRYLVKRTGEKVFLECVQDMDHENMFWYRQDPGLGLRLIYFSYDVKMKEKGDIPEGYSVSREKKERFSLILESASTNQTSMYLCASSSAGTEHEQYFGPGTRLTVT.

This clonotype was observed a few times. The CDR3 DNA reads TGCAGTGCCTCAGCGGGGGGGCAGAATGAGCAGTTCTTC. Translation gives CSASAGGQNEQFF. The chain couples TRBV20-1 to TRBJ2-1; 10 bases match TRBD2. Trimming at V came to 6 bases and at J to 7 bases, leaving 6 bases not matched to a gene. In germline, CDR1 is DFQATT, CDR2 SNEGSKA (reference sequence). This CDR3 is 13 amino acids long.

The gene calls are TRBV7-9 and TRBJ2-2; possibly TRBD1 for D (5 bases). Trimming pared 2 bases from V and 7 bases from J, leaving 8 bases between. Germline CDR1 reads SEHNR; CDR2 reads FQNEAQ (reference sequence). CDR3 length equals 13 residues. CDR3 protein: CASSLRRGGELFF. The DNA of the CDR3 is TGTGCCAGCAGCTTAAGAAGGGGCGGGGAGCTGTTTTTT.